Following are 14 T cell receptor beta chains from one sample sequenced in a study of blood T cell repertoires in COVID-19. The data were produced by immunoSEQ multiplex PCR, yet TCRdb's version contains in-frame clones alone and is incomplete. The sample lists about 220,000 clones, more than 75% seen once, with roughly 13% in the top ten. Sequences were obtained from peripheral blood. The receptors come from a human donor in a cohort sampled during active COVID-19.

This chain joins TRBV4-1 and TRBJ2-7; the D is unclear. The CDR3 has 13 residues. CDR1 is MGHRA, CDR2 YSYEKL, per germline. The germline V and J ends were trimmed by 3 bases and 0 bases, with 6 bases remaining between them. CDR3: CASSHSYSYEQYF. The CDR3 coding sequence is TGCGCCAGCAGCCATAGTTACTCCTACGAGCAGTACTTC.

The sample holds a few counts of this clone. The chain links TRBV30 to TRBJ2-1; 7 bases map to TRBD1. The CDR3 is 17 residues long. V shed 6 bases and J 4 bases; nucleotides not matched to a gene: 18. CDR1 and CDR2 from the germline V gene are GTSNPN and SVGIG (reference sequence). CDR3 nucleotides: TGTGCCTGTAAGGGGACAGTAGGTTTGAGGTCTTACAATGAGCAGTTCTTC. Protein: CACKGTVGLRSYNEQFF. The full variable domain, rest sourced from reference TRBV30 and TRBJ2-1, is SQTIHQWPATLVQPVGSPLSLECTVEGTSNPNLYWYRQAAGRGLQLLFYSVGIGQISSEVPQNLSASRPQDRQFILSSKKLLLSDSGFYLCACKGTVGLRSYNEQFFGPGTRLTVL.

The chain joins TRBV28 to TRBJ2-7; 7 nucleotides line up with TRBD2. This CDR3 spans 16 amino acids. Germline V gene sequence: CDR1 MDHEN, CDR2 SYDVKM. V was clipped by 6 bases and J by 3 bases; unmatched bases: 14. The CDR3 protein is CASSLLTRLADYEQYF. DNA for the CDR3: TGTGCCAGCAGCCTCCTCACCCGGCTAGCGGACTACGAGCAGTACTTC.

The V gene is TRBV7-2, the J gene TRBJ2-1; a weak D match, TRBD2 (6 bases). Per the germline V gene, CDR1 is SGHTA and CDR2 is FQGNSA. Trimming removed 5 bases from V and 9 bases from J, with 17 bases in between. CDR3 length: 14 residues. Here the CDR3 reads CASSPGGAGSEQFF. CDR3 coding DNA: TGTGCCAGCAGCCCCGGCGGAGCCGGGAGTGAGCAGTTCTTC.

The chain joins TRBV18 to TRBJ1-5; possible D gene TRBD1, 5 bases. V was shortened by 2 bases and J by 5 bases, with 10 bases between the two germline ends. Germline CDR1 KGHSH, CDR2 LQKENI. The CDR3 is 14 residues long. Here the CDR3 DNA reads TGTGCCAGCTCACCAACGGGGGGGGATCAGCCCCAGCATTTT. Amino acid sequence: CASSPTGGDQPQHF. The full variable domain, in which reference TRBV18 and TRBJ1-5 provide the parts outside the CDR3, is NAGVMQNPRHLVRRRGQEARLRCSPMKGHSHVYWYRQLPEEGLKFMVYLQKENIIDESGMPKERFSAEFPKEGPSILRIQQVVRGDSAAYFCASSPTGGDQPQHFGDGTRLSIL.

The chain is built from TRBV28 and TRBJ1-4; D is perhaps TRBD1 (6 bases). With 5 bases removed from V and 7 bases from J, the gap between germline ends came to 17 bases. CDR1 is MDHEN and CDR2 is SYDVKM in the germline V gene. This CDR3 spans 15 amino acids. For the CDR3, the DNA is TGTGCCAGCAGTCCTCAGGGGATTAAGAGTGAAAAACTGTTTTTT. This encodes CASSPQGIKSEKLFF.

This clone was counted a few times. The chain carries TRBV6-2 or TRBV6-3 and TRBJ2-3, with 10 bases identical to TRBD1. Unmatched junction bases numbered 3, after V lost 4 bases and J lost 5 bases. Germline CDR1 is MNHEY and CDR2 is SVGEGT. The CDR3 is made up of 14 amino acids. CDR3 nucleotide sequence: TGTGCCAGCAGTTCGACAGGGGGCAGAGATACGCAGTATTTT. As protein: CASSSTGGRDTQYF.

The chain is built from TRBV2 and TRBJ1-6; maybe TRBD1 (5 bases). This CDR3 region has 14 residues. CDR1 is SNHLY and CDR2 is FYNNEI in the germline V gene. The V end lost 4 bases, the J end lost 5 bases, and 9 bases lay between the germline ends. The CDR3 reads CASSGTRNNSPLHF. The CDR3 region has the DNA TGTGCCAGCAGTGGGACAAGGAATAATTCACCCCTCCACTTT.

The gene calls are TRBV27 and TRBJ2-3, with 7 bases matching TRBD1. The CDR3 extends over 15 amino acids. Germline V lookup: CDR1 MNHEY, CDR2 SMNVEV (reference sequence). Trimming removed 5 bases from V and 6 bases from J; junction bases left unmatched: 11. The DNA for the CDR3 is TGTGCCAGCAGTCCCCGGACAGGTTCAATGGATACGCAGTATTTT. Its protein product is CASSPRTGSMDTQYF.

The chain couples TRBV7-2 to TRBJ2-7; D gene ambiguous. Trimming left V 2 bases short and J 6 bases short, with 11 bases between. This CDR3 is built from 13 residues. Germline V gives CDR1 SGHTA, CDR2 FQGNSA. DNA of the CDR3: TGTGCCAGCAGCTTAACCACAACCTTCGAGCAGTACTTC. Amino acid sequence: CASSLTTTFEQYF.

This chain links TRBV7-2 with TRBJ1-2; no clear D gene. Trimming removed 1 base at V and 8 bases at J, with 17 bases between. This CDR3 contains 15 residues. Looked up from germline, CDR1 is SGHTA and CDR2 is FQGNSA. CDR3 coding DNA: TGTGCCAGCAGCTTAGTGAGAGCACTGGGAGAAGGCTACACCTTC. Amino acid sequence: CASSLVRALGEGYTF.

This chain connects TRBV5-4 to TRBJ2-7; maybe TRBD2 (6 bases). V lost 0 bases and J lost 2, with 9 bases in between. The CDR3 loop spans 14 amino acids. Germline V gene sequence: CDR1 SGHNT, CDR2 YYREEE (reference sequence). In DNA form, the CDR3 reads TGTGCCAGCAGCTTGGATACGGGGGCCTACGAGCAGTACTTC. It is translated as CASSLDTGAYEQYF.

This sequence joins TRBV7-2 and TRBJ1-4; the D is unclear. CDR1 and CDR2 from the germline V gene are SGHTA and FQGNSA. V was pared by 2 bases and J by 5 bases, with 9 bases between. The CDR3 spans 14 residues. The chain's CDR3 is CASSLRRENEKLFF. The CDR3 DNA sequence: TGTGCCAGCAGCTTAAGGCGGGAAAATGAAAAACTGTTTTTT.

The chain is built from TRBV11-2 and TRBJ2-2; TRBD1 agrees at 10 bases. CDR3 length: 18 amino acids. Germline V gene data show CDR1 as SGHAT and CDR2 as FQNNGV. Trimming removed 0 bases from V and 7 bases from J; junction bases left unmatched: 11. The CDR3 sequence: CASSLDPDGTGVGGELFF. The CDR3 DNA follows: TGTGCCAGCAGCTTAGATCCGGATGGGACAGGGGTCGGCGGGGAGCTGTTTTTT.